This T cell receptor beta chain derives from a study of Graves' ophthalmopathy and Graves' hyperthyroidism. Across the whole study: Pretreatment peripheral blood was obtained at initial diagnosis. Findings of the study overall: Blood also contained most of the expanded thyroid clonotypes above 0.001 frequency.

As for this clonotype: Its cognate antigen is unknown.

RNA transcripts served as template for amplifying TCR beta CDR3 sequences. Second-round multiplex PCR followed a first-round RT-PCR using HTBI primers. Each CDR3 protein is one row after TCRdb ran MiXCR on the multiplex PCR reads. The sample includes 650,000 to 800,000 distinct CDR3 sequences, over 40% of them seen just once. Trimming removed 6 bases at V and 9 bases at J, with 26 bases between. The length of the CDR3 is 16 residues. Exclusion applied to patients with other autoimmune diseases, uncontrolled infections, pregnancy or lactation. The source of the PBMCs was 9.5 to 10 ml of fresh peripheral blood.

The clonotype comes from an adult man with Graves' ophthalmopathy. Sequencing was carried out using peripheral blood. V is TRBV12-3 or TRBV12-4 and J is TRBJ2-5; D assignment may be TRBD1 or TRBD2 (5 bases each). CDR3 region: CASSLGTGLPEVAQYF. The CDR3 bases are TGTGCCAGCAGCCTCGGGACCGGACTGCCCGAAGTGGCCCAGTACTTC.